The T cell receptor beta chain under discussion was sequenced for a study of T cell responses to AZD1222 COVID-19 vaccine (dated by TCRdb to about 2021). With regard to the full study: AZD1222 recipients with second doses at about 4 weeks or about 12 weeks were pooled, because spike-specific TCR depth and breadth did not differ between schedules. Trial participants were enrolled by age into subgroups of 18-55, 56-69 and 70-plus years, and about 150, 27 and 61 TCR-sequenced participants, respectively, were included in these subgroups. TCR sequencing was performed for fewer than 250 trial participants, of whom about 200 were given two doses of AZD1222 and around 25 were given two doses of MenACWY control vaccine. The full study reports these points: Participants were mostly white British, with more females than males. The authors suggested clonal diversity may have been underestimated. A significant rise in spike-specific TCR breadth and depth was observed after two AZD1222 doses relative to day 0 and relative to MenACWY recipients. CD4 TCRs associated with the vaccine covered the entire spike protein, and the dominant responses were in regions 160-218 and 743-854. Epitopes outside the regions mutated in the B.1.351 and B.1.1.7 variants were reportedly recognized by nearly half of the unique spike-specific TCRs. Because no samples from the day 14 peak response were available, repertoires could be characterized only after the peak T cell response. In the small 56-69-year group, the increase in depth fell short of significance, most likely because of low power. Only a handful of AZD1222 recipients were SARS-CoV-2 seropositive at baseline, limiting conclusions about previously exposed vaccinees.

The CDR3 regions of human TCRbeta chains were analyzed by immunosequencing. In the authors' own workflow: TCRs in the repertoires were compared against a reference library of SARS-CoV-2-specific TCRs that had been generated with the MIRA antigen-specificity platform. Breadth was defined as the fraction of unique TCRs that were SARS-CoV-2-associated. Depth was defined as the fraction of total T cells that were SARS-CoV-2-associated. Using the MIRA data, each spike-specific TCR was mapped to the spike region that the TCR reacts to and placed in a CD4 or CD8 class. Log10-transformed breadth and depth values were compared by one-way ANOVA with Sidak's multiple comparisons tests. This is the immuneACCESS table as TCRdb keeps it, with only in-frame sequences that have V and J called. A part of the clones is gone; compared with another copy, unresolved V genes explain less than half, and the rest is unexplained. For V, J and clone size, that table is used; D and trimming come from the DNA. Recorded for this sample are 130,000 or so clones; around 84% of them occurred a single time. The ten largest clones capture 12% of the sample.

CDR1 WSHSY and CDR2 SAAADI were looked up in the germline V gene. V gives up 3 bases and J gives up 2 bases, and the segment between their germline ends measures 8 bases. The CDR3 contains 14 residues, cysteine and phenylalanine counted. The kept DNA is CDR3 alone, 42 bases in frame from the first base. In the paper's terms, the time point label means: baseline before first vaccination. The vaccinee samples were drawn from two UK trials, COV001 and COV002, one of which was a single-blind randomized controlled phase 2/3 trial testing AZD1222 (ChAdOx1 nCoV-19) in healthy adults. For TCRbeta chain sequencing, PBMC samples were collected from trial participants at day 0 and at day 28 after the second dose. Worth noting for this clone: It has no known antigen specificity. No much larger clone is present one base from it, and per-base qualities are unavailable.

The chain was built from TRBV10-2 and TRBJ1-3, and perhaps TRBD1 as D gene, on 6 matching bases. The material sequenced was peripheral blood, taken on day 0 of AZD1222 vaccination. The clonotype comes from an adult in good health. The DNA sequence is TGCGCCAGCAGTGATTCAGGGGCTGGAAACACCATATATTTT. This encodes CASSDSGAGNTIYF.